The clone carrying this T cell receptor (beta chain) was detected many times. The antigen is undetermined. These data come from a study of molecular identifiers for immune sequencing clone quantification. The study, taken as a whole, reports: Whereas clones above 20 RNA copies held under 1% of naive-cell molecules, they held over 98% of effector molecules.

TCRdb re-called the PCR reads through MiXCR, storing one row per CDR3 protein. The table includes about 97,000 distinct CDR3 sequences, 24% detected once. The CD8+CD4-CCR7+CD45RA+ phenotype defined the sorted naive CD8 T cells. Germline lookup yields CDR1 LGHNT and CDR2 FRNRAP. This CDR3 has 13 residues. V lost 8 bases to trimming and J lost 5 bases, with 15 bases between them. J is TRBJ2-5 and V is TRBV12-5, with a possible D match to TRBD1 (6 bases). This clonotype was sampled from a human donor in good health. Some libraries in this study had Jurkat cell RNA spiked in. Specimen: naive CD8+ T cells from blood, with Jurkat cell RNA spiked in. The subset was: FACS-sorted CD8+CD4-CCR7+CD45RA+ naive T cells. The CDR3 region is CASHPQGKETQYF. DNA of the CDR3: TGTGCTAGTCATCCCCAGGGGAAGGAGACCCAGTACTTC.